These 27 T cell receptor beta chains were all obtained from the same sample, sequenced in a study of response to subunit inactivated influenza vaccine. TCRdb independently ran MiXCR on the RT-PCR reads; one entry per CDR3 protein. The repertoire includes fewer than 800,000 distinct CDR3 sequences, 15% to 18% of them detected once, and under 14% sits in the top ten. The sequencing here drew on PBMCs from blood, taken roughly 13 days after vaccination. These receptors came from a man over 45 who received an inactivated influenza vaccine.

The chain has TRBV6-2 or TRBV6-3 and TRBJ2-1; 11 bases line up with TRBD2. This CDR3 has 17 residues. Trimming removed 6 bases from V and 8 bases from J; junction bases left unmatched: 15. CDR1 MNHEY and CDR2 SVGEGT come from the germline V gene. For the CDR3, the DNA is TGTGCCAGCAGACGCCCATCTCGGACTAGCGGGCTTCATGAGCAGTTCTTC. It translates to CASRRPSRTSGLHEQFF.

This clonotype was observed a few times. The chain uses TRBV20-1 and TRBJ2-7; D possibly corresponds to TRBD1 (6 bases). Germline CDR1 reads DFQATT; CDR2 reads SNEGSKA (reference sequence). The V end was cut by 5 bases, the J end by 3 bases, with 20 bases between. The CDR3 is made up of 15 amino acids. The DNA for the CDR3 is TGCAGTGCTGTATCGCCAGGACAGTCCCTCTACGAGCAGTACTTC. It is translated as CSAVSPGQSLYEQYF.

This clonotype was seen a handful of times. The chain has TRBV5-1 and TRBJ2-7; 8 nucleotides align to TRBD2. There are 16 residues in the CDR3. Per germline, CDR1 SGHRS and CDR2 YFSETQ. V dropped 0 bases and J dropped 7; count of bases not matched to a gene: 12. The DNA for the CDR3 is TGCGCCAGCAGCTTGGCCTCGGCGGGAGGCCCTGAGGAGCAGTACTTC. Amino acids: CASSLASAGGPEEQYF.

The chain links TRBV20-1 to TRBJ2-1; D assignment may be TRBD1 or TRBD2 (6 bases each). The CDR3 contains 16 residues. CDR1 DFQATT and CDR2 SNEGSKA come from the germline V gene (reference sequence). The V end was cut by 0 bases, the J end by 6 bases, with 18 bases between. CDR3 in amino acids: CSARDLGGHLVNEQFF. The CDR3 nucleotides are TGCAGTGCTAGAGATTTGGGGGGCCATTTAGTCAATGAGCAGTTCTTC.

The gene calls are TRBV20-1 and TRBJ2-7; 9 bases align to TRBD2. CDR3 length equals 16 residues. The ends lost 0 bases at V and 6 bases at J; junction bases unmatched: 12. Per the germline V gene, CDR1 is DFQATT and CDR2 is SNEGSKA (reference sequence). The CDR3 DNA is TGCAGTGCTAGAGATGAGAGTAGCGGGGGCCAGGGCGAGCAGTACTTC. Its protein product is CSARDESSGGQGEQYF.

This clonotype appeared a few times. CDR3: CATSPTGEGEKLFF. The CDR3 coding sequence is TGTGCCACCAGTCCTACAGGGGAGGGTGAAAAACTGTTTTTT. The rearrangement links TRBV24-1 to TRBJ1-4; 7 bases align to TRBD1. CDR3 length: 14 amino acids. With 6 bases clipped from V and 7 bases from J, the junction kept 7 bases outside the gene matches. The V gene's germline CDR1 is KGHDR and CDR2 SFDVKD.

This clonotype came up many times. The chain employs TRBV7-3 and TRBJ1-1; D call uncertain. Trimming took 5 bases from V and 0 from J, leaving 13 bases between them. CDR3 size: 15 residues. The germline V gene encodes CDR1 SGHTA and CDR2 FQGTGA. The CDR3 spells CASSTRPDMNTEAFF. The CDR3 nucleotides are TGTGCCAGCAGCACTCGGCCAGACATGAACACTGAAGCTTTCTTT.

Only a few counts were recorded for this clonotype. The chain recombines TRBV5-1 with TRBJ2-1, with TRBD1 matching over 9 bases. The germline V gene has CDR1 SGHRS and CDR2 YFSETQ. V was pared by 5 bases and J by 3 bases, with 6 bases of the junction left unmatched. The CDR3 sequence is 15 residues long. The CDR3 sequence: CASSNGQGHYNEQFF. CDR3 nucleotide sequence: TGCGCCAGCAGTAACGGACAGGGGCACTACAATGAGCAGTTCTTC.

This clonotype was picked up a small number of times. The CDR3 here is CASSQALAEYEQYF. CDR3 bases: TGTGCCAGCAGCCAAGCTTTAGCGGAGTACGAGCAGTACTTC. The V and J genes are TRBV4-2 and TRBJ2-7, with D perhaps TRBD2 (6 bases). Trimming removed 1 base from V and 4 bases from J, with 11 bases in between. Germline CDR1 and CDR2: LGHNA and YNFKEQ. The CDR3 is made up of 14 amino acids.

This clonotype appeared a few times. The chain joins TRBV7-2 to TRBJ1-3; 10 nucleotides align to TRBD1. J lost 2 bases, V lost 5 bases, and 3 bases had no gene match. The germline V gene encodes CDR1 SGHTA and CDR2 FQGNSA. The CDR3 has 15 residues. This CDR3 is CASSPGTGAGNTIYF. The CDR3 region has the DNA TGTGCCAGCAGCCCCGGGACAGGGGCTGGAAACACCATATATTTT. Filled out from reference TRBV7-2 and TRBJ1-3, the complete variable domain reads GAGVSQSPSNKVTEKGKDVELRCDPISGHTALYWYRQSLGQGLEFLIYFQGNSAPDKSGLPSDRFSAERTGGSVSTLTIQRTQQEDSAVYLCASSPGTGAGNTIYFGEGSWLTVV.

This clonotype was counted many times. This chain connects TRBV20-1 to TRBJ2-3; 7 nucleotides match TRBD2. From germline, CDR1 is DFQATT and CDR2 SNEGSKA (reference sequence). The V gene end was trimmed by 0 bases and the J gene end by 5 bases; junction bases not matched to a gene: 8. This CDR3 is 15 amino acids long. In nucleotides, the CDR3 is TGCAGTGCTAGAGATCCCGGGGGGTCCGGAGATACGCAGTATTTT. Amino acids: CSARDPGGSGDTQYF.

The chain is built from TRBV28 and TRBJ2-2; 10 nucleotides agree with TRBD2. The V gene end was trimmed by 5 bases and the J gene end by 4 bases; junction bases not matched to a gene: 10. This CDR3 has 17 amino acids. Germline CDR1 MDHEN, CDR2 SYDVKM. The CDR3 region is CASSPTRLAGVTGELFF. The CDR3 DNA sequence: TGTGCCAGCAGTCCAACGCGGCTAGCGGGAGTCACCGGGGAGCTGTTTTTT.

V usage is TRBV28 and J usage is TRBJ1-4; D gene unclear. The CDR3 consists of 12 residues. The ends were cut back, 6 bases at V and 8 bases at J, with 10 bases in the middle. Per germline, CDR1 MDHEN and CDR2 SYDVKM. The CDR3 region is CASSLRREKLFF. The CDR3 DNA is TGTGCCAGCAGCCTGCGTAGAGAAAAACTGTTTTTT.

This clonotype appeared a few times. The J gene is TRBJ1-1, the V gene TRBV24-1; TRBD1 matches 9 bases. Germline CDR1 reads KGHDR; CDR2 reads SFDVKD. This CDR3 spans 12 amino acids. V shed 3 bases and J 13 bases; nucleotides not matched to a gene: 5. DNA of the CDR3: TGTGCCACCAGTGATGCGGGACAGGGTATTTTCTTT. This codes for CATSDAGQGIFF.

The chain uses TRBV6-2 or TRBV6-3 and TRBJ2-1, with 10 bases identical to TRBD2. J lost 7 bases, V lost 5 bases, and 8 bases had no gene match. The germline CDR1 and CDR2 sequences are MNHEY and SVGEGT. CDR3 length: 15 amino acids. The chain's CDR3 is CASSTSSGGRNEQFF. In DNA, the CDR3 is TGTGCCAGCAGTACGTCTAGCGGGGGTAGGAATGAGCAGTTCTTC.

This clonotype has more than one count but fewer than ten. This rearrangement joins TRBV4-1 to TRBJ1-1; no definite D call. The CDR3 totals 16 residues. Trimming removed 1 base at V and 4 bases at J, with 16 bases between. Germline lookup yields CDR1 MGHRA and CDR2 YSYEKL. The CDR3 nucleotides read TGCGCCAGCAGCCAAGGGGTAGTGCCCGGTAGCACTGAAGCTTTCTTT. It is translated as CASSQGVVPGSTEAFF.

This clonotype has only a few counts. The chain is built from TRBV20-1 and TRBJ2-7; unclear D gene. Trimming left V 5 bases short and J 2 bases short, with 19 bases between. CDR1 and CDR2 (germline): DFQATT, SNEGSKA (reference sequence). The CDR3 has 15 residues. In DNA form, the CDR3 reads TGCAGTGCTCGAAGTAACGATCCGGTTACCTACGAGCAGTACTTC. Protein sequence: CSARSNDPVTYEQYF.

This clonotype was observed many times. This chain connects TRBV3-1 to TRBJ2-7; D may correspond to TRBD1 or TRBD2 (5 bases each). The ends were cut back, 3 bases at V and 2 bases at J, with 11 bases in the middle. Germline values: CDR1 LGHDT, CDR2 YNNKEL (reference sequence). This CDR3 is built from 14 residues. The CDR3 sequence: CASSHGTGTYEQYF. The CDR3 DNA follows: TGTGCCAGCAGCCACGGGACCGGAACCTACGAGCAGTACTTC.

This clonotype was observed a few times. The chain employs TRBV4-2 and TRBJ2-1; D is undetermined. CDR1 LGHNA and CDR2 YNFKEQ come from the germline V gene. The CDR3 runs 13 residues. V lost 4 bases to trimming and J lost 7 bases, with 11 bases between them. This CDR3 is CASSPALWNEQFF. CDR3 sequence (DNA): TGTGCCAGCAGCCCGGCCCTATGGAATGAGCAGTTCTTC.

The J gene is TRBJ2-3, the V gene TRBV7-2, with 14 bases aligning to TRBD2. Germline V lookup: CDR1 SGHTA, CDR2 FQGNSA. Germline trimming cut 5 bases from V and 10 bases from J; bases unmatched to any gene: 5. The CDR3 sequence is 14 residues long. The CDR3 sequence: CASSRGLAGESQYF. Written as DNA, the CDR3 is TGTGCCAGCAGCCGGGGACTAGCGGGAGAGTCGCAGTATTTT.

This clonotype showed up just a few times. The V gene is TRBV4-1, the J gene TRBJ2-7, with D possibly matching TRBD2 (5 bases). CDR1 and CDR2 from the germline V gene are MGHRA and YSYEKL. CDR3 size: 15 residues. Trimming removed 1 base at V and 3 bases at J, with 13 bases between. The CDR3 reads CASSQGFTADYEQYF. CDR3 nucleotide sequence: TGCGCCAGCAGCCAAGGGTTCACAGCGGACTACGAGCAGTACTTC.

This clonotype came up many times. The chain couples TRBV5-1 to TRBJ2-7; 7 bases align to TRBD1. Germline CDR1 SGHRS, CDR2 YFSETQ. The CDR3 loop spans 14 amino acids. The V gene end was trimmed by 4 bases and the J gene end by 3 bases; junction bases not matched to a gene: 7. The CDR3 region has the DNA TGCGCCAGCAGCACCGGGACAGCCAACTACGAGCAGTACTTC. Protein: CASSTGTANYEQYF.

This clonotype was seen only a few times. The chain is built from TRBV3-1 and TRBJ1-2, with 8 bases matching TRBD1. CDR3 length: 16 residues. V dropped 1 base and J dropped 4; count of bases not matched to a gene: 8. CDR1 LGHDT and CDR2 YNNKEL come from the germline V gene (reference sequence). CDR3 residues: CASSQASGGAVYGYTF. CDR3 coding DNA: TGTGCCAGCAGCCAAGCCTCAGGGGGCGCGGTCTATGGCTACACCTTC.

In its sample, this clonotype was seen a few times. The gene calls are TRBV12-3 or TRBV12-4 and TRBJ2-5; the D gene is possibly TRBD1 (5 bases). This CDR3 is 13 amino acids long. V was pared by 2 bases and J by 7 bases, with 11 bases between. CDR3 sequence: CASSLLGVVTQYF. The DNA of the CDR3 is TGTGCCAGCAGTTTATTAGGGGTGGTGACCCAGTACTTC.

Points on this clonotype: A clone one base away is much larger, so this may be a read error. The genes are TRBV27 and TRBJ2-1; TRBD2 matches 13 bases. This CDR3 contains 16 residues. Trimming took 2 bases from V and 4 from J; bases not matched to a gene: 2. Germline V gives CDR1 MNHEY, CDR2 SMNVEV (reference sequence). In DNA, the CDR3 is TGTGCCAGCAGTTTAAAGGGACTAGCGGGGTACAATGAGCAGTTCTTC. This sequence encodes CASSLKGLAGYNEQFF.

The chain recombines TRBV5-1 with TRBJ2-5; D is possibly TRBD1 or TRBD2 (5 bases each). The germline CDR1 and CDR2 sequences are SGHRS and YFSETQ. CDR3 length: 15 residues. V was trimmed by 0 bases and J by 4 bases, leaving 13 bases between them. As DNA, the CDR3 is TGCGCCAGCAGCTTGGTTACCGGGGCCGGAGAGACCCAGTACTTC. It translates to CASSLVTGAGETQYF.

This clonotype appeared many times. The CDR3 region is CATSEGGLAGDTQYF. As DNA, the CDR3 is TGTGCCACCAGCGAAGGGGGACTAGCGGGAGATACGCAGTATTTT. J is TRBJ2-3 and V is TRBV15; TRBD2 agrees at 12 bases. The germline CDR1 and CDR2 sequences are LNHNV and YYDKDF (reference sequence). The CDR3 spans 15 residues. Trimming at V came to 5 bases and at J to 5 bases, leaving 5 bases not matched to a gene.